This T cell receptor beta chain was recovered during a study of identical twins. CDR3 length equals 13 residues. The germline V gene has CDR1 SGHTA and CDR2 FQGTGA. Trimming removed 3 bases at V and 4 bases at J, with 9 bases between. Study-level results: Researchers reported weaker excess twin sharing in beta out-of-frame sequences.

From the 5' RACE reads, TCRdb called clonotypes with MiXCR, one entry per CDR3 protein. This table has just over 500,000 distinct CDR3 sequences, 22% appearing once. This clonotype was seen a handful of times. What it binds is unknown. In every case, the donor was a healthy Caucasian. These data also formed part of another study, on T cells expressing NK-cell markers.

Source material: CD4+ T cells sorted from blood. The J gene is TRBJ1-1, the V gene TRBV7-3, with TRBD1 as a possible D gene (5 bases). The sequence came from a woman younger than 35 in good health. The CDR3 DNA is TGTGCCAGCAGCTTTAGTCAGGGCACTGAAGCTTTCTTT. Its protein is CASSFSQGTEAFF.